Presented here are 2 T cell receptor beta chains from one specimen sequenced in a study of shared clonotypes between healthy human individuals. Some clones are missing from TCRdb's copy, which holds only in-frame ones; the method was immunoSEQ multiplex PCR. The sample lists approximately 2.5 million clones, roughly 93% seen once, with about 0.34% in the top ten. The source material was naive CD4+ T cells from PBMCs. Subset given: CD45RA+ positively selected. The receptors were sampled from a man aged 18 to 30 in good health. Some clones in this sample may be carry-over from other donors' samples.

The chain has TRBV29-1 and TRBJ1-1; D unclear. This CDR3 comprises 11 residues. Germline CDR1 reads SQVTM; CDR2 reads ANQGSEA. Deletions cut 7 bases from V and 2 bases from J, with 8 bases between. The CDR3 loop reads CSGDLNTEAFF. CDR3 DNA sequence: TGCAGCGGTGACCTTAACACTGAAGCTTTCTTT.

This chain connects TRBV10-3 to TRBJ1-3; D is possibly TRBD1 (5 bases). The germline gives CDR1 ENHRY, CDR2 SYGVKD. The CDR3 sequence is 14 residues long. The CDR3 spells CASDIGGVGNTIYF. In nucleotides, the CDR3 is TGTGCGAGCGACATCGGGGGGGTGGGAAACACCATATATTTT.